One and the same sample provided the 32 T cell receptor beta chains below, sequenced in a study of regulatory dendritic cells for organ transplantation. These receptors have no identified antigens. Allogeneic regulatory or mature dendritic cells were co-cultured for 4 to 6 days with CFSE-labeled sorted T cells at 1:10. TCRdb's table, derived via immunoSEQ multiplex PCR, lists solely in-frame clones and lacks some. Here the sample spans 12,000 or so clones, around nine tenths being singletons. The sequenced material came from naive CD8+ T cells from blood cultured with dendritic cells. Subset here: CD45RA+ naive T cells. These TCRs come from a human donor in good health.

The chain carries TRBV6-5 and TRBJ2-3, with TRBD2 matching over 7 bases. The junction had 4 bases not matched to a gene; V was cut back by 8 bases and J by 8 bases. Looked up from germline, CDR1 is MNHEY and CDR2 is SVGAGI. This CDR3 contains 11 residues. The DNA for the CDR3 is TGTGCCAGCGGGGGGGAGGGTACGCAGTATTTT. Its protein is CASGGEGTQYF.

The chain couples TRBV27 to TRBJ2-7; possible D gene TRBD2, 5 bases. CDR3 length: 14 amino acids. The ends were cut back, 3 bases at V and 3 bases at J, with 12 bases in the middle. The V gene's germline CDR1 is MNHEY and CDR2 SMNVEV (reference sequence). Written as DNA, the CDR3 is TGTGCCAGCAGTTTTTTTATGGGAGACTACGAGCAGTACTTC. As protein: CASSFFMGDYEQYF.

The chain combines TRBV10-3 with TRBJ1-3, with no clear D. The ends were cut back, 4 bases at V and 0 bases at J, with 7 bases in the middle. Per the germline V gene, CDR1 is ENHRY and CDR2 is SYGVKD. CDR3 length: 14 amino acids. The CDR3 here is CAISGQSSGNTIYF. As DNA, the CDR3 is TGTGCCATCAGTGGGCAGTCCTCTGGAAACACCATATATTTT.

The chain carries TRBV7-9 and TRBJ2-7; D could derive from TRBD1 or TRBD2 (5 bases each). V was cut by 0 bases and J by 5 bases, with 14 bases left in between. Per the germline V gene, CDR1 is SEHNR and CDR2 is FQNEAQ (reference sequence). This CDR3 spans 15 amino acids. The CDR3, as DNA: TGTGCCAGCAGCTTAGCGGGACGGCCTTCCGACGAGCAGTACTTC. This sequence encodes CASSLAGRPSDEQYF.

The count of this clone is one. The V gene is TRBV7-8, the J gene TRBJ2-7, with 7 bases identical to TRBD2. This CDR3 comprises 15 residues. V trimming: 4 bases; J trimming: 2 bases; junction bases outside the gene matches: 8. The germline gives CDR1 SGHVS, CDR2 FQNEAQ. CDR3 bases: TGTGCCAGCAGCTACGCAGGGACTATCACCTACGAGCAGTACTTC. Translating it yields CASSYAGTITYEQYF. Using reference TRBV7-8 and TRBJ2-7 for the parts outside the CDR3, the full variable domain is GAGVSQSPRYKVAKRGQDVALRCDPISGHVSLFWYQQALGQGPEFLTYFQNEAQLDKSGLPSDRFFAERPEGSVSTLKIQRTQQEDSAVYLCASSYAGTITYEQYFGPGTRLTVT.

The rearrangement joins TRBV14 to TRBJ2-3; D might be TRBD2 (6 bases). The CDR3 spans 17 residues. Between the trimmed V and J ends, which lost 0 bases and 2 bases, there was a span of 15 bases. Germline CDR1 and CDR2: SGHDN and FVKESK. The CDR3: CASSQDVRDSATDTQYF. The CDR3 nucleotides are TGTGCCAGCAGCCAAGACGTCCGGGACTCAGCCACAGATACGCAGTATTTT.

This sequence joins TRBV5-4 and TRBJ2-7; 7 bases line up with TRBD2. Trimming took 4 bases from V and 1 from J; bases not matched to a gene: 5. Germline CDR1 SGHNT, CDR2 YYREEE (reference sequence). The CDR3 totals 14 residues. The CDR3 sequence is CASSPGLLSYEQYF. CDR3 sequence (DNA): TGTGCCAGCAGCCCGGGACTACTGTCCTACGAGCAGTACTTC.

This chain connects TRBV9 to TRBJ1-2; D uncertain. Germline CDR1 SGDLS, CDR2 YYNGEE. With 2 bases removed from V and 4 bases from J, the gap between germline ends came to 9 bases. CDR3 length: 13 amino acids. The CDR3 DNA is TGTGCCAGCAGCGTGTCGGGTAGCTATGGCTACACCTTC. Amino acids: CASSVSGSYGYTF. The variable domain in full, with the rest retrieved from reference TRBV9 and TRBJ1-2, is DSGVTQTPKHLITATGQRVTLRCSPRSGDLSVYWYQQSLDQGLQFLIQYYNGEERAKGNILERFSAQQFPDLHSELNLSSLELGDSALYFCASSVSGSYGYTFGSGTRLTVV.

This clone came up a few times. V usage is TRBV4-2 and J usage is TRBJ1-2, with TRBD1 matching 8 bases. With V trimmed by 4 bases and J by 0 bases, 4 bases remained unmatched. The germline V gene has CDR1 LGHNA and CDR2 YNFKEQ. This CDR3 has 15 residues. The CDR3 coding sequence is TGTGCCAGCAGCCTAGGACAGGGCTCTAACTATGGCTACACCTTC. Protein: CASSLGQGSNYGYTF.

This sequence joins TRBV4-1 and TRBJ2-7; 10 bases map to TRBD1. J lost 3 bases, V lost 3 bases, and 5 bases had no gene match. This CDR3 is 15 amino acids long. CDR1 MGHRA and CDR2 YSYEKL come from the germline V gene. CDR3 nucleotide sequence: TGCGCCAGCAGCCATAGCCGGGACAGGGGCTACGAGCAGTACTTC. Amino acid sequence: CASSHSRDRGYEQYF.

J is TRBJ1-2 and V is TRBV4-1; D is perhaps TRBD1 (5 bases). The V gene's germline CDR1 is MGHRA and CDR2 YSYEKL. This CDR3 has 16 residues. Trimming pared 4 bases from V and 2 bases from J, leaving 17 bases between. This chain's CDR3 is CASSLFAGRPNYGYTF. In DNA form, the CDR3 reads TGCGCCAGCAGCCTCTTTGCGGGACGGCCGAACTATGGCTACACCTTC.

The chain couples TRBV4-2 to TRBJ2-3; D remains ambiguous. Germline CDR1 is LGHNA and CDR2 is YNFKEQ. Trimming shortened V by 1 base and J by 1 base, and 6 bases separated the two germline ends. This CDR3 spans 14 amino acids. The chain's CDR3 is CASSQAEGTDTQYF. The DNA of the CDR3 is TGTGCCAGCAGCCAAGCTGAGGGCACAGATACGCAGTATTTT.

CDR3 region: CAISGTGGIGETQYF. CDR3 DNA sequence: TGTGCCATCAGTGGGACAGGGGGCATTGGGGAGACCCAGTACTTC. V usage is TRBV10-3 and J usage is TRBJ2-5, with 11 bases lining up with TRBD1. V trimming: 4 bases; J trimming: 5 bases; junction bases outside the gene matches: 6. There are 15 residues in the CDR3. CDR1 ENHRY and CDR2 SYGVKD come from the germline V gene.

The CDR3 loop reads CASSPIGNEQFF. The CDR3 DNA is TGTGCCAGCAGCCCTATCGGTAATGAGCAGTTCTTC. The V call is TRBV7-9, the J call TRBJ2-1; D gene ambiguous. Germline values: CDR1 SEHNR, CDR2 FQNEAQ (reference sequence). The CDR3 totals 12 residues. The germline V and J ends were trimmed by 5 bases and 7 bases, with 9 bases remaining between them.

The gene calls are TRBV27 and TRBJ2-7; either TRBD1 or TRBD2 may supply D (5 bases each). V was shortened by 3 bases and J by 3 bases, with 12 bases between the two germline ends. From germline, CDR1 is MNHEY and CDR2 SMNVEV (reference sequence). This CDR3 comprises 14 residues. CDR3 DNA: TGTGCCAGCAGTTTCGGGGACGGAGTCTACGAGCAGTACTTC. It translates to CASSFGDGVYEQYF.

The CDR3 sequence is CASSFSGTDTQYF. The CDR3 DNA follows: TGTGCCAGCAGTTTTTCAGGGACAGATACGCAGTATTTT. The genes are TRBV27 and TRBJ2-3; the D gene is possibly TRBD1 (5 bases). The CDR3 spans 13 residues. Germline V gene data show CDR1 as MNHEY and CDR2 as SMNVEV (reference sequence). V was pared by 3 bases and J by 3 bases, with 7 bases between.

The V gene is TRBV25-1, the J gene TRBJ2-5; TRBD2 might be the D (6 bases). Germline V CDR1 and CDR2: MGHDK, SYGVNS. There are 15 residues in the CDR3. The germline V and J ends were trimmed by 1 base and 0 bases, with 9 bases remaining between them. CDR3 in amino acids: CASSEFLAHQETQYF. CDR3 in DNA: TGTGCCAGCAGTGAATTTCTAGCGCACCAAGAGACCCAGTACTTC.

The J gene is TRBJ2-5, the V gene TRBV6-1; tentatively, D is TRBD2 (5 bases). The CDR3 is 15 amino acids. Germline V lookup: CDR1 MNHNS, CDR2 SASEGT. Between the trimmed V and J ends, which lost 4 bases and 2 bases, there was a span of 14 bases. CDR3 nucleotides: TGTGCCAGCAGTGCCCCCCGGGGTGGGCAAGAGACCCAGTACTTC. Its translation is CASSAPRGGQETQYF.

This clone was observed once. The chain recombines TRBV13 with TRBJ2-3, with D unclear. Germline V gives CDR1 PRHDT, CDR2 FYEKMQ (reference sequence). The length of the CDR3 is 11 residues. V was clipped by 5 bases and J by 9 bases, with 9 bases between them. CDR3 bases: TGTGCCAGCAGCCAAGCAAAAACGCAGTATTTT. Amino acids: CASSQAKTQYF.

On this clone itself: One end of the junction is discordant with germline, which a read error may explain. V gene TRBV29-1 combines with J gene TRBJ2-3; 9 positions match TRBD2. CDR1 and CDR2 from the germline V gene are SQVTM and ANQGSEA. The CDR3 consists of 16 residues. The CDR3 DNA sequence: TGCAGCGTTGAAGATCGTGTTTCGGTGATAGCGGGGGCCCAGACTTTT. It translates to CSVEDRVSVIAGAQTF.

J is TRBJ1-2 and V is TRBV6-1; no clear D gene. Trimming stripped 4 bases from V and 4 bases from J, with 19 bases between. The V gene's germline CDR1 is MNHNS and CDR2 SASEGT. The CDR3 spans 16 residues. CDR3 nucleotides: TGTGCCAGCAGTGGAGTCGAGGGAAGGGAGCGCTATGGCTACACCTTC. It codes for CASSGVEGRERYGYTF.

This chain connects TRBV27 to TRBJ2-3; D might be TRBD2 (6 bases). CDR3 length: 16 residues. Trimming shortened V by 2 bases and J by 4 bases, and 16 bases separated the two germline ends. Per the germline V gene, CDR1 is MNHEY and CDR2 is SMNVEV (reference sequence). The CDR3: CASSLGGPAFADTQYF. The CDR3, as DNA: TGTGCCAGCAGTTTAGGAGGGCCGGCGTTTGCAGATACGCAGTATTTT.

The V call is TRBV5-3, the J call TRBJ1-2, with D maybe TRBD1 (5 bases). TRBV5-3 is flagged as an ORF with uncertain function. Trimming took 1 base from V and 4 from J, leaving 11 bases between them. CDR3 length: 14 residues. CDR3 coding DNA: TGTGCCAGAAGCTTGATGAGGGGTAGCTATGGCTACACCTTC. It codes for CARSLMRGSYGYTF.

The rearrangement uses TRBV2 and TRBJ1-2; D is possibly TRBD1 (5 bases). CDR1 and CDR2 from the germline V gene are SNHLY and FYNNEI. Trimming took off 6 bases at V and 8 bases at J, with 7 bases between the two ends. CDR3 length: 10 amino acids. The CDR3 spells CASRGDGYTF. The CDR3 DNA sequence: TGTGCCAGCAGAGGGGACGGCTACACCTTC.

This clone was seen once. At one boundary the junction diverges from the germline segment, which might be a read error. The rearrangement links TRBV7-7 to TRBJ2-3; tentatively, D is TRBD1 or TRBD2 (7 bases each). The V gene's germline CDR1 is SSHAT and CDR2 FNYEAQ (reference sequence). The CDR3 is made up of 16 amino acids. The CDR3 protein is CASSKGGGGPTDTQYF. CDR3 coding DNA: TGTGCTAGCAGCAAAGGGGGCGGGGGCCCCACAGATACGCAGTATTTT.

This clone was observed a single time. The chain joins TRBV30 to TRBJ2-6, with 9 bases aligning to TRBD2. This CDR3 contains 16 residues. In germline, CDR1 is GTSNPN, CDR2 SVGIG (reference sequence). V gave up 5 bases and J gave up 0 bases; unmatched junction bases: 5. CDR3 DNA: TGTGCCTGGTTCAGCGGGGGGTTCTCTGGGGCCAACGTCCTGACTTTC. Translating it yields CAWFSGGFSGANVLTF.

V is TRBV9 and J is TRBJ2-2, with D possibly matching TRBD1 (6 bases). Germline V gene sequence: CDR1 SGDLS, CDR2 YYNGEE. V lost 2 bases and J lost 0, with 11 bases in between. CDR3 length: 16 amino acids. The DNA of the CDR3 is TGTGCCAGCAGCGTCCCGGGACATACGAACACCGGGGAGCTGTTTTTT. Translating gives CASSVPGHTNTGELFF.

A word on this clone: Other DNA sequences in this specimen translate into the identical CDR3. The rearrangement links TRBV9 to TRBJ2-7; weak D call: TRBD2 (7 bases). V gave up 0 bases and J gave up 4 bases, with 11 bases separating them. CDR1 is SGDLS, CDR2 YYNGEE, per germline. The CDR3 covers 14 residues. DNA of the CDR3: TGTGCCAGCAGCGTAGGGGGGGGCACTTACGAGCAGTACTTC. Translating it yields CASSVGGGTYEQYF. The full variable domain, rest sourced from reference TRBV9 and TRBJ2-7, is DSGVTQTPKHLITATGQRVTLRCSPRSGDLSVYWYQQSLDQGLQFLIQYYNGEERAKGNILERFSAQQFPDLHSELNLSSLELGDSALYFCASSVGGGTYEQYFGPGTRLTVT.

This sequence joins TRBV19 and TRBJ1-1; 7 nucleotides match TRBD1. From germline, CDR1 is LNHDA and CDR2 SQIVND (reference sequence). The CDR3 sequence is 14 residues long. V shed 3 bases and J 5 bases; nucleotides not matched to a gene: 6. The CDR3 nucleotides are TGTGCCAGTAGTATTGACAGGGAAGGTACTGAAGCTTTCTTT. It codes for CASSIDREGTEAFF.

The chain joins TRBV7-9 to TRBJ2-5, with D maybe TRBD2 (6 bases). The V gene's germline CDR1 is SEHNR and CDR2 FQNEAQ (reference sequence). The V end was cut by 5 bases, the J end by 4 bases, with 23 bases between. The CDR3 sequence is 17 residues long. CDR3 nucleotides: TGTGCCAGCAGCGCCCCGCGGGACGGTCCAAGCAGAGAGACCCAGTACTTC. This gives the protein CASSAPRDGPSRETQYF.

The rearrangement uses TRBV28 and TRBJ2-1; TRBD1 matches 8 bases. CDR1 and CDR2 (germline): MDHEN, SYDVKM. J was trimmed by 4 bases and V by 6 bases; bases with no gene match: 8. This CDR3 is 15 amino acids long. The CDR3 DNA follows: TGTGCCAGCAGCCCGGCAGGGGGCTCTTACAATGAGCAGTTCTTC. Translation gives CASSPAGGSYNEQFF.

This clone was observed a handful of times. V and J are TRBV2 and TRBJ2-7; D may be TRBD1 (5 bases). The CDR3 sequence is 14 residues long. Deletions cut 7 bases from V and 6 bases from J, with 19 bases between. Looked up from germline, CDR1 is SNHLY and CDR2 is FYNNEI. Written as DNA, the CDR3 is TGTGCCAGCATTAAAGGGGTGCCGCCACGCGAGCAGTACTTC. Its protein product is CASIKGVPPREQYF.